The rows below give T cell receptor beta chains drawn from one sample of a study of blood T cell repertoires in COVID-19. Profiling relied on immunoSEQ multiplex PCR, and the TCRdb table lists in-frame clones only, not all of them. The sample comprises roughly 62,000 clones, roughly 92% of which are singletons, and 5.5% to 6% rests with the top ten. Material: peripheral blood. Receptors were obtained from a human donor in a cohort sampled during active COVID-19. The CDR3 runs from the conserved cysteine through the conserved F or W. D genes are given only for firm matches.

cdr3_aa: CASSSGGAGTDTQYF
d_call: TRBD2
j_call: TRBJ2-3
v_call: TRBV14

cdr3_aa: CGSRGLNEKLFF
d_call: .
j_call: TRBJ1-4
v_call: TRBV12-3/TRBV12-4

cdr3_aa: CASSRDRNTEAFF
d_call: .
j_call: TRBJ1-1
v_call: TRBV7-3

cdr3_aa: CASSLVTDYLETQYF
d_call: .
j_call: TRBJ2-5
v_call: TRBV28

cdr3_aa: CASSSQTSGHPYEQYF
d_call: TRBD2
j_call: TRBJ2-7
v_call: TRBV7-2

cdr3_aa: CASSLTGSTDTQYF
d_call: TRBD1
j_call: TRBJ2-3
v_call: TRBV7-9

cdr3_aa: CASSPRDRGTDTQYF
d_call: TRBD1
j_call: TRBJ2-3
v_call: TRBV19

cdr3_aa: CASSLFQENNEQFF
d_call: .
j_call: TRBJ2-1
v_call: TRBV7-6

cdr3_aa: CASSPSDRGPNYGYTF
d_call: TRBD1
j_call: TRBJ1-2
v_call: TRBV11-2

cdr3_aa: CASSAPLTTGPHYGYTF
d_call: .
j_call: TRBJ1-2
v_call: TRBV9

cdr3_aa: CASSEETGAGNTIYF
d_call: TRBD1
j_call: TRBJ1-3
v_call: TRBV6-1

cdr3_aa: CATPAGDNTGELFF
d_call: TRBD2
j_call: TRBJ2-2
v_call: TRBV19

cdr3_aa: CASSNGRTAQETQYF
d_call: .
j_call: TRBJ2-5
v_call: TRBV27

cdr3_aa: CASSPPSDYGYTF
d_call: .
j_call: TRBJ1-2
v_call: TRBV18

cdr3_aa: CASSPSFYGYTF
d_call: .
j_call: TRBJ1-2
v_call: TRBV12-3/TRBV12-4

cdr3_aa: CASSPRARGSNSPLHF
d_call: .
j_call: TRBJ1-6
v_call: TRBV18

cdr3_aa: CATSDLWQDEQYF
d_call: .
j_call: TRBJ2-7
v_call: TRBV24-1

cdr3_aa: CASSLVGEGKDTQYF
d_call: TRBD2
j_call: TRBJ2-3
v_call: TRBV5-1

cdr3_aa: CASNPGHGEQYF
d_call: .
j_call: TRBJ2-7
v_call: TRBV19

cdr3_aa: CASSKWLAGGRTQYF
d_call: .
j_call: TRBJ2-5
v_call: TRBV21-1

cdr3_aa: CAARGEQYF
d_call: .
j_call: TRBJ2-7
v_call: TRBV21-1

cdr3_aa: CASSLTGTAGANVLTF
d_call: TRBD1
j_call: TRBJ2-6
v_call: TRBV7-3

cdr3_aa: CASSLGSRQKYSQPQHF
d_call: .
j_call: TRBJ1-5
v_call: TRBV19

cdr3_aa: CATSRVAGGLVEQFF
d_call: TRBD2
j_call: TRBJ2-1
v_call: TRBV15

cdr3_aa: CASSYIRQGITEAFF
d_call: .
j_call: TRBJ1-1
v_call: TRBV6-2/TRBV6-3